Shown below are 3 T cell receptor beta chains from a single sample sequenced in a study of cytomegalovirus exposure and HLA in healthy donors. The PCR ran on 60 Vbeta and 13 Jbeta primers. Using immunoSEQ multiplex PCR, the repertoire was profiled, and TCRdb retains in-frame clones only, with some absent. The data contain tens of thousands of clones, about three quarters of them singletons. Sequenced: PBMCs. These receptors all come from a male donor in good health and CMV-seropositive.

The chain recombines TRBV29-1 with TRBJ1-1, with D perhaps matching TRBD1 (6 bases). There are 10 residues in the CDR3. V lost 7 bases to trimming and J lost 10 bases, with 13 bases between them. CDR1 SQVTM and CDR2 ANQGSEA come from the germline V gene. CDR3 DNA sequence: TGCAGCGCCGGGGGGGGGCGAGCTTTCTTT. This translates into CSAGGGRAFF.

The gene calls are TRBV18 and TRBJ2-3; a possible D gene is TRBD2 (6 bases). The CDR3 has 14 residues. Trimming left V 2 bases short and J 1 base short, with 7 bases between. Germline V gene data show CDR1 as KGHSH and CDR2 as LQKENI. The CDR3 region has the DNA TGTGCCAGCTCACCAGGGACTCGCACAGATACGCAGTATTTT. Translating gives CASSPGTRTDTQYF.

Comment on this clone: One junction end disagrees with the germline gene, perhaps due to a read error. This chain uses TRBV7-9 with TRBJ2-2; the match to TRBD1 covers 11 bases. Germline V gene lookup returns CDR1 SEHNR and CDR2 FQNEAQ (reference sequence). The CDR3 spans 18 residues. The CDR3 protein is CSSSLVSRDRGYAGELFF. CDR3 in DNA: TGTTCCAGCAGCTTAGTAAGCCGGGACAGGGGGTACGCCGGGGAGCTGTTTTTT.